Listed here are 18 T cell receptor beta chains from one sample, sequenced in a study of T cell changes during pregnancy in multiple sclerosis. Only in-frame clones appear in the TCRdb table, and some are missing; sequencing was by immunoSEQ multiplex PCR. The table has roughly 80,000 clones, about 90% seen once; the top ten hold around 2.6%. Sequenced here: peripheral blood, sampled before pregnancy. The receptor set was obtained from a female donor with multiple sclerosis, enrolled in a pregnancy study.

This rearrangement joins TRBV5-6 to TRBJ2-3; a weak D match, TRBD2 (5 bases). This CDR3 is 13 amino acids long. Trimming stripped 0 bases from V and 14 bases from J, with 16 bases between. Germline V CDR1 and CDR2: SGHDT, YYEEEE. The CDR3 sequence: CASSLAAGLFVYF. CDR3 sequence (DNA): TGTGCCAGCAGCTTGGCGGCGGGTCTCTTCGTGTATTTT.

Only a few counts were recorded for this clone. The genes are TRBV6-6 and TRBJ2-7; TRBD2 is a possible D gene (6 bases). Germline V gives CDR1 MNHNY, CDR2 SVGAGI (reference sequence). V lost 7 bases to trimming and J lost 3 bases, with 19 bases between them. This CDR3 comprises 15 residues. The CDR3 DNA is TGTGCCAGCACCAACGCGGGGTCCTCGTACTACGAGCAGTACTTC. Amino acids: CASTNAGSSYYEQYF.

The chain's CDR3 is CASSAGNRETQYF. The CDR3 DNA follows: TGTGCCAGTAGTGCAGGGAATCGGGAGACCCAGTACTTC. The chain is built from TRBV19 and TRBJ2-5; maybe TRBD1 (5 bases). CDR3 length equals 13 residues. Germline V gene lookup returns CDR1 LNHDA and CDR2 SQIVND (reference sequence). The germline V and J ends were trimmed by 5 bases and 5 bases, with 12 bases remaining between them.

V is TRBV28 and J is TRBJ1-2; 7 bases are a match to TRBD1. Germline CDR1 and CDR2: MDHEN and SYDVKM. Losses at the gene ends were 9 bases for V and 8 bases for J; bases not matched to a gene: 12. The CDR3 consists of 13 residues. The CDR3 DNA follows: TGTGCCAGTCATAACAGGGGTTTGTGGGGCTACACCTTC. This codes for CASHNRGLWGYTF.

The V and J genes are TRBV28 and TRBJ2-7; TRBD2 matches 11 bases. The CDR3 has 13 residues. Germline trimming cut 6 bases from V and 10 bases from J; bases unmatched to any gene: 8. From germline, CDR1 is MDHEN and CDR2 SYDVKM. In DNA, the CDR3 is TGTGCCAGCAGGTCCCTAGCGGGAGGAAAACAGTACTTC. Its protein product is CASRSLAGGKQYF.

This clone was seen a single time. The rearrangement links TRBV5-1 to TRBJ2-7; 9 bases align to TRBD1. This CDR3 contains 13 residues. In germline, CDR1 is SGHRS, CDR2 YFSETQ. Trimming removed 6 bases from V and 4 bases from J; junction bases left unmatched: 5. CDR3 nucleotide sequence: TGCGCCAGCAAACGGGACAGGGAATACGAGCAGTACTTC. Translating it yields CASKRDREYEQYF. The complete variable domain, with remaining parts taken from reference TRBV5-1 and TRBJ2-7, reads KAGVTQTPRYLIKTRGQQVTLSCSPISGHRSVSWYQQTPGQGLQFLFEYFSETQRNKGNFPGRFSGRQFSNSRSEMNVSTLELGDSALYLCASKRDREYEQYFGPGTRLTVT.

The rearrangement joins TRBV18 to TRBJ2-1; TRBD2 aligns across 12 bases. The trim removed 3 bases at V and 0 bases at J, leaving 0 bases unmatched. Germline values: CDR1 KGHSH, CDR2 LQKENI. This CDR3 spans 16 amino acids. CDR3 DNA sequence: TGTGCCAGCTCACCGACTAGCGGGAGCTCCTACAATGAGCAGTTCTTC. This encodes CASSPTSGSSYNEQFF. Full variable domain (rest looked up from reference TRBV18 and TRBJ2-1): NAGVMQNPRHLVRRRGQEARLRCSPMKGHSHVYWYRQLPEEGLKFMVYLQKENIIDESGMPKERFSAEFPKEGPSILRIQQVVRGDSAAYFCASSPTSGSSYNEQFFGPGTRLTVL.

The J gene is TRBJ1-4, the V gene TRBV29-1; a possible D gene is TRBD1 (6 bases). Germline loops: CDR1 SQVTM, CDR2 ANQGSEA. V lost 4 bases to trimming and J lost 8 bases, with 14 bases between them. The CDR3 is 13 residues long. CDR3 DNA sequence: TGCAGCGTTGGTAACAGGGTCCAAGAAAAACTGTTTTTT. Translated, it gives CSVGNRVQEKLFF.

V is TRBV6-6 and J is TRBJ2-3, with D perhaps matching TRBD2 (5 bases). The CDR3 is made up of 13 amino acids. V was shortened by 6 bases and J by 10 bases, with 17 bases between the two germline ends. The V gene's germline CDR1 is MNHNY and CDR2 SVGAGI (reference sequence). In nucleotides, the CDR3 is TGTGCCAGCAGCCCTACTAGGTCTGGAGCGCAGTATTTT. Its translation is CASSPTRSGAQYF.

The chain is built from TRBV4-2 and TRBJ2-7, with TRBD2 identical over 7 bases. This CDR3 comprises 15 residues. Trimming took 0 bases from V and 4 from J; bases not matched to a gene: 6. Germline V gene lookup returns CDR1 LGHNA and CDR2 YNFKEQ. CDR3 coding DNA: TGTGCCAGCAGCCAAGATAACAGCGGGAAGTACGAGCAGTACTTC. Translation: CASSQDNSGKYEQYF.

The chain employs TRBV19 and TRBJ1-2; D ambiguous. V lost 3 bases, J lost 0 bases, and 17 bases lay in between. Germline values: CDR1 LNHDA, CDR2 SQIVND (reference sequence). The CDR3 extends over 17 amino acids. CDR3 sequence (DNA): TGTGCCAGTAGTATCGGTGGGCGCGGGCTCTCTAACTATGGCTACACCTTC. As protein: CASSIGGRGLSNYGYTF.

This chain links TRBV4-3 with TRBJ2-1; weak D call: TRBD2 (5 bases). Germline values: CDR1 LGHNA, CDR2 YSLEER. Trimming cost V 0 bases and J 2 bases, with 14 bases left between them. This CDR3 has 17 residues. DNA for the CDR3: TGCGCCAGCAGCCAAGATGTAGACCGGGGAACCTACAATGAGCAGTTCTTC. Its translation: CASSQDVDRGTYNEQFF.

The gene calls are TRBV7-9 and TRBJ2-1; TRBD2 aligns across 9 bases. CDR3 length: 17 amino acids. Per the germline V gene, CDR1 is SEHNR and CDR2 is FQNEAQ (reference sequence). The junction had 15 bases not matched to a gene; V was cut back by 5 bases and J by 7 bases. Here the CDR3 reads CASSPSIPGTSSNEQFF. CDR3 DNA: TGTGCCAGCAGCCCCTCAATTCCCGGGACTAGCAGTAATGAGCAGTTCTTC.

The chain carries TRBV29-1 and TRBJ2-3, with TRBD2 matching over 8 bases. The CDR3 consists of 11 residues. Germline CDR1 reads SQVTM; CDR2 reads ANQGSEA. V lost 7 bases and J lost 4; bases outside the gene matches: 1. This chain's CDR3 is CSAGRADTQYF. In DNA, the CDR3 is TGCAGCGCCGGGAGGGCAGATACGCAGTATTTT.

To note about this clone: A read error may account for a junction end that differs from germline. Other DNA sequences in the sample encode the same CDR3. The chain has TRBV6-1 and TRBJ2-7; D gene ambiguous. This CDR3 is built from 13 residues. Germline assignment: CDR1 MNHNS and CDR2 SASEGT. The CDR3: CASSEEQVSEQYF. Here the CDR3 DNA reads TGTGCCAGCAGTGAAGAGCAGGTCTCCGAGCAGTATTTC.

This clone was seen more than once but under ten times. This CDR3 is CAWSTGTGLSNQPQHF. The CDR3 region has the DNA TGTGCCTGGAGTACTGGGACAGGGCTTAGCAATCAGCCCCAGCATTTT. The V call is TRBV30, the J call TRBJ1-5, with TRBD1 matching 9 bases. Germline values: CDR1 GTSNPN, CDR2 SVGIG (reference sequence). The trim removed 2 bases at V and 0 bases at J, leaving 5 bases unmatched. The length of the CDR3 is 16 residues.

The chain joins TRBV19 to TRBJ1-5; D call uncertain. Germline CDR1 reads LNHDA; CDR2 reads SQIVND (reference sequence). The CDR3 is made up of 15 amino acids. The V and J ends lost 6 bases and 3 bases respectively, with 15 bases between them. CDR3 sequence: CASRSYPDNNQPQHF. DNA of the CDR3: TGTGCCAGTAGAAGTTATCCAGACAACAATCAGCCCCAGCATTTT.

The rearrangement joins TRBV7-9 to TRBJ2-4; 7 nucleotides match TRBD1. The trim removed 1 base at V and 0 bases at J, leaving 6 bases unmatched. The CDR3 consists of 17 residues. CDR1 is SEHNR and CDR2 is FQNEAQ in the germline V gene (reference sequence). The CDR3: CASSLGRQGVAKNIQYF. The DNA for the CDR3 is TGTGCCAGCAGCTTAGGACGACAGGGAGTAGCCAAAAACATTCAGTACTTC.